This T cell receptor (beta chain) was sequenced during a study of cytomegalovirus exposure and HLA in healthy donors. To note about this clone: Antigen unknown.

PCR amplification relied on 60 Vbeta primers (plus 13 Jbeta primers). Some clones are missing from TCRdb's copy, which holds only in-frame ones; the method was immunoSEQ multiplex PCR. Reported are 91,000 or so clones; the ten largest clones contain 3% to 4%. Germline lookup yields CDR1 SGHRS and CDR2 YFSETQ. Deletions cut 6 bases from V and 1 base from J, with 16 bases between. The CDR3 is made up of 15 amino acids. General study points: Apart from CMV serostatus, no immune exposure information was available.

The source of this sequence is a woman aged 25 to 45 in good health and CMV-seronegative. Source material: PBMCs. The V gene is TRBV5-1, the J gene TRBJ1-1; D remains ambiguous. In nucleotides, the CDR3 is TGCGCCAGCACCCGATCCGGTGTCGGGAACACTGAAGCTTTCTTT. This translates into CASTRSGVGNTEAFF.